The present entry profiles one T cell receptor beta chain with its context. What it binds is unknown. Germline assignment: CDR1 ENHRY and CDR2 SYGVKD. The V gene end was trimmed by 4 bases and the J gene end by 4 bases; junction bases not matched to a gene: 4. The CDR3 length is 14 residues. The investigators reverse transcribed all of the isolated RNA, so they sequenced expressed TCRB transcripts. TCRdb keeps only in-frame clones here, not all; method: immunoSEQ multiplex PCR. The sample carries 130,000 to 150,000 clones, roughly 7.2% recorded once. This entry is derived from a study of beta chain features in type 1 diabetes. Whole-study findings and limits: Naive, central memory and Treg TCRB repertoires appeared more alike in patients than in healthy donors.

The sequencing sample was made of central memory CD4+ T cells from blood. V gene TRBV10-3 combines with J gene TRBJ1-5; 7 bases match TRBD1. The TCR originated in a woman aged 25 to 45 in good health. The CDR3 spells CAISATGENQPQHF. The CDR3 region has the DNA TGTGCCATCAGTGCCACAGGGGAGAATCAGCCCCAGCATTTT.